This T cell receptor beta chain was recorded in a study of T cell responses to AZD1222 COVID-19 vaccine. General study points: Most donors were white British, females outnumbered males, and clonal diversity was possibly underestimated.

CDR1 is GTSNPN, CDR2 SVGIG, per germline (reference sequence). V was pared by 2 bases and J by 0 bases, with 8 bases between. The CDR3 totals 14 residues. Profiling relied on immunoSEQ multiplex PCR, and the TCRdb table lists in-frame clones only, not all of them. Here the sample spans about 160,000 clones, approximately 90% being singletons. Of note for this clone: Its target is unknown.

Source: peripheral blood, taken 28 days after the second AZD1222 dose. The sequence came from an adult who received the AZD1222 COVID-19 vaccine. The chain couples TRBV30 to TRBJ1-5; D gene uncertain. DNA for the CDR3: TGTGCCTGGAGTAGACATCCTAGCAATCAGCCCCAGCATTTT. It encodes CAWSRHPSNQPQHF.